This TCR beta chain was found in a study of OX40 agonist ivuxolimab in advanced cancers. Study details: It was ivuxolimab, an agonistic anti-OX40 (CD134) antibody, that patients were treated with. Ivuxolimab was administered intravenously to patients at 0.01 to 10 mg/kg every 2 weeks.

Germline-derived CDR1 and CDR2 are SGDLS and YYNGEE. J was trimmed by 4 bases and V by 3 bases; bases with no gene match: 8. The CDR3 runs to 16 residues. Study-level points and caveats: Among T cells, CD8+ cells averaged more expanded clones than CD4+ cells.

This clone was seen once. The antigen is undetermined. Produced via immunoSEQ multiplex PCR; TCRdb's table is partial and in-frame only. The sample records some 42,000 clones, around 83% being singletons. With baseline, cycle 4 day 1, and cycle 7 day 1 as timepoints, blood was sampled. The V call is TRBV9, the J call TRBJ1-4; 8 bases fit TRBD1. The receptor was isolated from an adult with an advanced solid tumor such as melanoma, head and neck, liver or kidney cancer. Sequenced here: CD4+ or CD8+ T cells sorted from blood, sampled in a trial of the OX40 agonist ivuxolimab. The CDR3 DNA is TGTGCCAGCAGCGCCAGGGGACAGGCCCGTAATGAAAAACTGTTTTTT. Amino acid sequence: CASSARGQARNEKLFF.